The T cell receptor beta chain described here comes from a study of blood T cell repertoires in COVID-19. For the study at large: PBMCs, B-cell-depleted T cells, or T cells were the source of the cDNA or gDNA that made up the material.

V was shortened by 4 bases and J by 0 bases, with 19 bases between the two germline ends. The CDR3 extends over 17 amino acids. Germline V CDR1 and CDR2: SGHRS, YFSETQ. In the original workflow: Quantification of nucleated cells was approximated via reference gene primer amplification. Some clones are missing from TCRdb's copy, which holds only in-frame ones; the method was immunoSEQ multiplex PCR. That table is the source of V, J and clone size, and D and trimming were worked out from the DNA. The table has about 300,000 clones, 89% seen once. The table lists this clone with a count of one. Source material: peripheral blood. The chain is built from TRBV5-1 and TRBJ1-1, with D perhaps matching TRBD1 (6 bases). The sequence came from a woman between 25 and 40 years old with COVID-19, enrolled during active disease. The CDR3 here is CASSLGNGQHMNTEAFF. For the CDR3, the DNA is TGCGCCAGCAGCCTGGGAAATGGACAGCACATGAACACTGAAGCTTTCTTT. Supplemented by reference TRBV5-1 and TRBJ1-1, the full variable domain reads KAGVTQTPRYLIKTRGQQVTLSCSPISGHRSVSWYQQTPGQGLQFLFEYFSETQRNKGNFPGRFSGRQFSNSRSEMNVSTLELGDSALYLCASSLGNGQHMNTEAFFGQGTRLTVV.